This entry concerns a single TCR beta chain. The antigen is undetermined. This entry belongs to a study of T cell responses to AZD1222 COVID-19 vaccine. Turning to the study itself: Samples with a second dose at about 4 or about 12 weeks were pooled together.

Broader study findings: Repertoires were obtained solely post-peak T cell response.

Generated by immunoSEQ multiplex PCR, the TCRdb table keeps only in-frame clones and is missing some. Here the sample spans roughly 82,000 clones, around 83% being singletons. The clonotype was recovered from an adult in good health. The sample here was peripheral blood, taken on day 0 of AZD1222 vaccination.

CDR3 amino acids: CASSLGSPDQPQHF. For the CDR3, the DNA is TGTGCCAGCAGTTTAGGCAGTCCGGATCAGCCCCAGCATTTT. This chain uses TRBV6-5 with TRBJ1-5; D unclear. The CDR3 runs 14 residues. Germline V gene sequence: CDR1 MNHEY, CDR2 SVGAGI. Trimming took 4 bases from V and 5 from J, leaving 12 bases between them.